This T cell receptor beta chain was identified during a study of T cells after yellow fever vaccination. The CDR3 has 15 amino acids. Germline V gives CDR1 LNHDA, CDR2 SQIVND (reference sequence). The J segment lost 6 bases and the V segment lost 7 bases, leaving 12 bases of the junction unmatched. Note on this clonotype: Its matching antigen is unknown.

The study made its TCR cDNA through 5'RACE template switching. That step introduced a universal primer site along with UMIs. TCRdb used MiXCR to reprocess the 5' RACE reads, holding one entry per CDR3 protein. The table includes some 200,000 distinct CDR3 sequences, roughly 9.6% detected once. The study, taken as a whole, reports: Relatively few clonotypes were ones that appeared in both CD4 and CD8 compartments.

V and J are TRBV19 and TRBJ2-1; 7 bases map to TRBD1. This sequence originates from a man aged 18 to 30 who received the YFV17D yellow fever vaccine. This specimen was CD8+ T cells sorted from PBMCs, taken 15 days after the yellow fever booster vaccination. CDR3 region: CASTTRDSGVNEQFF. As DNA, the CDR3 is TGTGCCAGTACCACCCGGGACAGCGGTGTCAATGAGCAGTTCTTC.